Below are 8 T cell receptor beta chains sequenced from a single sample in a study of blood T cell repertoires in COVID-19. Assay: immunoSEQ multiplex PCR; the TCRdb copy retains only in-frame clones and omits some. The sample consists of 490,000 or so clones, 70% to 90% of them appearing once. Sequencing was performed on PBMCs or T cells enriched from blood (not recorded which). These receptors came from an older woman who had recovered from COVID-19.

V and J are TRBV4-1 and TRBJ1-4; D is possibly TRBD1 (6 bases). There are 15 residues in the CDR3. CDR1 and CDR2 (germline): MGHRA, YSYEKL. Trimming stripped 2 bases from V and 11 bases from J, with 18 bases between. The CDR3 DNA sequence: TGCGCCAGCAGCCAATTTGCGACACGAAGGGGGAAACTGTTTTTT. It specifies CASSQFATRRGKLFF.

In DNA, the CDR3 is TGTGCCGGCGCCCATTCGACAATTAACACTGAAGCTTTCTTT. Translation gives CAGAHSTINTEAFF. The gene calls are TRBV30 and TRBJ1-1; D is undetermined. This CDR3 is built from 14 residues. CDR1 is GTSNPN and CDR2 is SVGIG in the germline V gene (reference sequence). V was trimmed by 8 bases and J by 2 bases, leaving 18 bases between them. The complete variable domain, with remaining parts taken from reference TRBV30 and TRBJ1-1, reads SQTIHQWPATLVQPVGSPLSLECTVEGTSNPNLYWYRQAAGRGLQLLFYSVGIGQISSEVPQNLSASRPQDRQFILSSKKLLLSDSGFYLCAGAHSTINTEAFFGQGTRLTVV.

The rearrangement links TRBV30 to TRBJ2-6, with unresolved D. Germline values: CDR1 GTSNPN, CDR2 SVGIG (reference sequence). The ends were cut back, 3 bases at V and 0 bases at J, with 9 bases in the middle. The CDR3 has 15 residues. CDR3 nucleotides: TGTGCCTGGAGCCCTGGCTTCTCTGGGGCCAACGTCCTGACTTTC. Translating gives CAWSPGFSGANVLTF.

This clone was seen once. DNA for the CDR3: TGTGCCAGCAGCTCTCGAAGTAGCGGGGGGGCCCATGAGCAGTTCTTC. Translation gives CASSSRSSGGAHEQFF. The J gene is TRBJ2-1, the V gene TRBV9; the match to TRBD2 covers 11 bases. J gave up 8 bases and V 4 bases, and 11 bases lay outside the gene matches. The germline V gene encodes CDR1 SGDLS and CDR2 YYNGEE. The CDR3 extends over 16 amino acids.

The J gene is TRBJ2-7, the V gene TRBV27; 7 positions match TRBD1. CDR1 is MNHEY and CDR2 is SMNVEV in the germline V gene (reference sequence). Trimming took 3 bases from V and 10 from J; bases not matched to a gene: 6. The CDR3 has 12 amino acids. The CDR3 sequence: CASSFPGQVQYF. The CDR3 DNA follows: TGTGCCAGCAGTTTTCCAGGACAGGTCCAGTACTTC.

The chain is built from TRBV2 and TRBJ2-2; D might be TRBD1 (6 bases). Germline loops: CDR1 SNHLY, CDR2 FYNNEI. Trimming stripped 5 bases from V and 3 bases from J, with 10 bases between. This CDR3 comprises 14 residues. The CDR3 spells CASSPPGDTGELFF. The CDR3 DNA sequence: TGTGCCAGCAGTCCTCCAGGGGACACCGGGGAGCTGTTTTTT.

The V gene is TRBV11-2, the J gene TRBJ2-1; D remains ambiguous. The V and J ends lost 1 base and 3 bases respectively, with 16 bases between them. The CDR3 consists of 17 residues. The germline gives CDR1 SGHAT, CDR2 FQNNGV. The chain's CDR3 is CASSLAPTLPFYNEQFF. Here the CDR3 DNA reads TGTGCCAGCAGCTTAGCACCGACACTTCCTTTCTACAATGAGCAGTTCTTC.

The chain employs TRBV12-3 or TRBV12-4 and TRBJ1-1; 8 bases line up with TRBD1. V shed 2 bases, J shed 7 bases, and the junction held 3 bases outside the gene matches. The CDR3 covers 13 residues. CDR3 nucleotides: TGTGCCAGCAGTTTAAAACAGGGGGTTGAAGCTTTCTTT. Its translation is CASSLKQGVEAFF.